These 9 T cell receptor beta chains came from one sample sequenced in a study of beta chain features in type 1 diabetes. General study results and limits: The study found moderately but significantly shorter TCRB CDR3s in all four CD4+ subsets of Type 1 diabetes patients.

These TCRs' antigens remain unknown. Since all of the isolated RNA was reverse transcribed, expressed TCRB transcripts were what got sequenced. The data were produced by immunoSEQ multiplex PCR, yet TCRdb's version contains in-frame clones alone and is incomplete. This sample yields about 710,000 clones, of which about 14% are seen a single time; around 0.04% belongs to the top ten. Sequenced sample: naive CD4+ T cells from blood. Receptor source: a man aged 18-30 years with type 1 diabetes.

The chain links TRBV7-3 to TRBJ1-1, with unresolved D. CDR1 is SGHTA and CDR2 is FQGTGA in the germline V gene. The CDR3 extends over 14 amino acids. The ends were cut back, 1 base at V and 2 bases at J, with 8 bases in the middle. Here the CDR3 reads CASSLSTANTEAFF. CDR3 nucleotide sequence: TGTGCCAGCAGCTTAAGTACAGCTAACACTGAAGCTTTCTTT.

This clone was seen only a few times. V gene TRBV20-1 combines with J gene TRBJ2-2; D remains ambiguous. The CDR3 spans 11 residues. Trimming shortened V by 2 bases and J by 7 bases, and 5 bases separated the two germline ends. CDR1 is DFQATT, CDR2 SNEGSKA, per germline (reference sequence). CDR3: CSARWFGELFF. The CDR3 DNA follows: TGCAGTGCTAGATGGTTCGGGGAGCTGTTTTTT.

Only a few counts were recorded for this clone. This rearrangement joins TRBV18 to TRBJ2-6; possibly TRBD2 for D (5 bases). The V and J ends lost 2 bases and 0 bases respectively, with 14 bases between them. The CDR3 has 18 residues. CDR1 KGHSH and CDR2 LQKENI come from the germline V gene. CDR3: CASSPFEGTPSGANVLTF. In DNA, the CDR3 is TGTGCCAGCTCACCATTCGAGGGAACCCCCTCTGGGGCCAACGTCCTGACTTTC.

The rearrangement joins TRBV29-1 to TRBJ1-1; 11 nucleotides agree with TRBD1. The V and J ends lost 7 bases and 6 bases, in that order; junction bases with no gene match: 1. The germline CDR1 and CDR2 sequences are SQVTM and ANQGSEA. The CDR3 consists of 11 residues. The CDR3 DNA reads as TGCAGCGCGGGACAGGGGGCTGAAGCTTTCTTT. The encoded protein is CSAGQGAEAFF. Filled out from reference TRBV29-1 and TRBJ1-1, the complete variable domain reads SAVISQKPSRDICQRGTSLTIQCQVDSQVTMMFWYRQQPGQSLTLIATANQGSEATYESGFVIDKFPISRPNLTFSTLTVSNMSPEDSSIYLCSAGQGAEAFFGQGTRLTVV.

This chain joins TRBV5-4 and TRBJ1-2; D not certain. Per the germline V gene, CDR1 is SGHNT and CDR2 is YYREEE (reference sequence). The CDR3 is made up of 13 amino acids. Trimming took 1 base from V and 2 from J, leaving 6 bases between them. CDR3 DNA: TGTGCCAGCAGCTTGTTGGAAAACTATGGCTACACCTTC. This translates into CASSLLENYGYTF.

This clone has a handful of counts. Given a much more abundant clone one base away, this may be a read error. The rearrangement uses TRBV11-3 and TRBJ2-3; D ambiguous. Looked up from germline, CDR1 is SGHNT and CDR2 is YENEEA. Deletions cut 3 bases from V and 5 bases from J, with 3 bases between. The CDR3 covers 11 residues. DNA of the CDR3: TGTGCCAGCAGCTTTGGAGATACGCAGTATTTT. This sequence encodes CASSFGDTQYF.

On this clone itself: One end of the junction does not line up with germline, which may come from a read error. This rearrangement joins TRBV5-1 to TRBJ2-5; D not certain. The CDR3 covers 11 residues. The germline CDR1 and CDR2 sequences are SGHRS and YFSETQ. This CDR3 is CDSSEQETQYF. The CDR3 DNA reads TGCGACAGCAGCGAACAAGAGACCCAGTACTTC.

This clone appeared a few times. The V and J genes are TRBV14 and TRBJ1-5, with D uncertain. Trimming removed 4 bases from V and 6 bases from J, with 10 bases in between. Germline values: CDR1 SGHDN, CDR2 FVKESK. The CDR3 is 13 residues long. This CDR3 reads CASSRTDAQPQHF. The CDR3 DNA reads as TGTGCCAGCAGCCGAACCGACGCTCAGCCCCAGCATTTT.

There are a few counts of this clone. The rearrangement links TRBV5-1 to TRBJ2-1; 7 bases agree with TRBD1. The CDR3 loop spans 15 amino acids. Trimming took 4 bases from V and 1 from J; bases not matched to a gene: 5. Germline-derived CDR1 and CDR2 are SGHRS and YFSETQ. As DNA, the CDR3 is TGCGCCAGCAGCCAGGACAGGACTTCCTACAATGAGCAGTTCTTC. Protein: CASSQDRTSYNEQFF.